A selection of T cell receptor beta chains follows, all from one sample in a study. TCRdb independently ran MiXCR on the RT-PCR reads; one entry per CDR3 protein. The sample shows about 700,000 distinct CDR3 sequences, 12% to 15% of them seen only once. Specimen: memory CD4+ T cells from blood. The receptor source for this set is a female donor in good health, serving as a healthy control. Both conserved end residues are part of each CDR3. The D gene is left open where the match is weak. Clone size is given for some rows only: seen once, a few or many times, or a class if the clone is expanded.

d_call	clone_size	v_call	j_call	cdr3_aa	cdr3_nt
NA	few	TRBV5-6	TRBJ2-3	CASSFLGSQTGDTQYF	TGTGCCAGCAGCTTCCTGGGATCACAGACCGGGGATACGCAGTATTTT
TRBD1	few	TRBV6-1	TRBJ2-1	CASSVGTGNNEQFF	TGTGCCAGCAGCGTAGGGACAGGGAACAATGAGCAGTTCTTC
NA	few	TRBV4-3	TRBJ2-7	CASSQGGNLGQEAYEQYF	TGCGCCAGCAGCCAAGGCGGAAATTTAGGGCAGGAGGCCTACGAGCAGTACTTC
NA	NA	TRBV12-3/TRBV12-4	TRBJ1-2	CASIQGPGFYGYTF	TGTGCCAGCATCCAGGGGCCAGGCTTCTATGGCTACACCTTC
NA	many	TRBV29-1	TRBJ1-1	CSVGQSGTEAFF	TGCAGCGTTGGGCAGTCAGGCACTGAAGCTTTCTTT
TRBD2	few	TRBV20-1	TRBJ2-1	CSARDPVETSGRARNEQFF	TGCAGTGCTAGAGATCCCGTAGAGACTAGCGGGAGGGCCCGGAATGAGCAGTTCTTC
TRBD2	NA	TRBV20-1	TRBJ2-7	CSARNERGTYEQYF	TGCAGTGCTAGAAATGAGCGGGGGACCTACGAGCAGTACTTC
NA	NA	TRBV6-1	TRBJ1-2	CASSVDLANYGYTF	TGTGCCAGCAGCGTAGACCTCGCTAACTATGGCTACACCTTC
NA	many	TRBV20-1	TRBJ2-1	CSATELGSYNEQFF	TGCAGTGCTACTGAACTGGGGTCCTACAATGAGCAGTTCTTC
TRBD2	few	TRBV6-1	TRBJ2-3	CASSAPGTSGSSTDTQYF	TGTGCCAGCAGTGCCCCCGGGACTAGCGGGAGTAGCACAGATACGCAGTATTTT
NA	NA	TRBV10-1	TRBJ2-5	CASSESRGEETQYF	TGCGCCAGCAGTGAGTCCAGGGGTGAGGAGACCCAGTACTTC
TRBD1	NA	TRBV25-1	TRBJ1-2	CASSGQGRVSYTF	TGTGCCAGCTCCGGACAGGGACGTGTAAGCTACACCTTC
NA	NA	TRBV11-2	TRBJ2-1	CASSLGLENEQFF	TGTGCCAGCAGCTTAGGACTAGAGAATGAGCAGTTCTTC
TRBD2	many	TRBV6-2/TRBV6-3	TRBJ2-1	CASRYGTSWNEQFF	TGTGCCAGCAGATACGGGACTAGCTGGAATGAGCAGTTCTTC
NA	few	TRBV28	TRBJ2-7	CASSETGQNSYEQYF	TGTGCCAGCAGCGAAACAGGCCAGAATTCCTACGAGCAGTACTTC
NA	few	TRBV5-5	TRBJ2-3	CASSQIKQAKLADTQYF	TGTGCCAGCAGCCAGATCAAACAGGCCAAATTAGCAGATACGCAGTATTTT
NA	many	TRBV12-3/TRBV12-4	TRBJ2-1	CASGGIRDGEQFF	TGTGCCAGCGGGGGGATTAGGGACGGTGAGCAGTTCTTC
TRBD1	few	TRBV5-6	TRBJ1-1	CASSRQGMVGTEAFF	TGTGCCAGCAGTCGACAGGGGATGGTAGGCACTGAAGCTTTCTTT
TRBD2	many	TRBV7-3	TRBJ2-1	CASSLLAGYNEQFF	TGTGCCAGCAGCTTACTAGCGGGCTACAATGAGCAGTTCTTC
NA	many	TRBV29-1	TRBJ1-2	CSVAPGHNYGYTF	TGCAGCGTCGCACCGGGACATAACTATGGCTACACCTTC
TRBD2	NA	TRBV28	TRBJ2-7	CASKLTGDGTSGIYEQYF	TGTGCCAGTAAACTAACAGGGGACGGGACTAGCGGGATCTACGAGCAGTACTTC
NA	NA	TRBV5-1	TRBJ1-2	CASSYSGTSNYGYTF	TGCGCCAGCAGCTACTCGGGAACGTCTAACTATGGCTACACCTTC
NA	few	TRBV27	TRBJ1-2	CASSRAGNGYTF	TGTGCCAGCAGTCGGGCAGGGAACGGCTACACCTTC
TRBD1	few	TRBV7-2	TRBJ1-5	CASSSGTAAYQPQHF	TGTGCCAGCAGCTCCGGGACAGCGGCGTATCAGCCCCAGCATTTT
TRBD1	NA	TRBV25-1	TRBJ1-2	CASSKLTGEDYGYTF	TGTGCCAGCAGTAAACTAACAGGGGAGGACTATGGCTACACCTTC